The 16 T cell receptor beta chains listed next were all sequenced from one sample in a study of metastatic and nonmetastatic thyroid tumors. From the PCR reads, TCRdb re-called clones with MiXCR. The sample holds tens of thousands of clones, 9.5% to 15% seen once. Nobody among the patients had been given any treatment before thyroid surgery. The sample consisted of tumor tissue. These receptors were collected from a female donor with papillary thyroid cancer or a benign thyroid nodule (not recorded which). Some clones in this sample may be carry-over from other donors' samples.

This clone appeared many times. The V and J genes are TRBV5-1 and TRBJ1-2; D might be TRBD1 (5 bases). The germline V gene has CDR1 SGHRS and CDR2 YFSETQ. V gave up 4 bases and J gave up 0 bases, with 16 bases separating them. The CDR3 extends over 16 amino acids. CDR3 in amino acids: CASSASRDLANYGYTF. CDR3 nucleotide sequence: TGCGCCAGCAGCGCAAGCCGGGACCTAGCTAACTATGGCTACACCTTC.

This clone was seen ten or more times. V is TRBV5-6 and J is TRBJ1-3, with D unresolved. CDR1 and CDR2 (germline): SGHDT, YYEEEE. V was pared by 0 bases and J by 2 bases, with 6 bases between. The CDR3 has 14 residues. CDR3 nucleotide sequence: TGTGCCAGCAGCTTGGGTCCAGCTGGAAACACCATATATTTT. This gives the protein CASSLGPAGNTIYF.

This clone was observed a handful of times. With a much larger clone just one base away, this may be a read error. This rearrangement joins TRBV10-3 to TRBJ1-2; possible D gene TRBD1, 6 bases. The germline V gene has CDR1 ENHRY and CDR2 SYGVKD. The length of the CDR3 is 17 residues. V was clipped by 8 bases and J by 5 bases, with 27 bases between them. CDR3 sequence: CAIRTSSTGMDKYGYTF. CDR3 in DNA: TGTGCCATCCGGACATCGTCAACAGGGATGGATAAATATGGCTACACCTTC.

This clone was counted ten times or more. The CDR3 DNA is TGTGCCAGCAGCACTACGCGGTCGGTCGAGCAGTACTTC. It specifies CASSTTRSVEQYF. This rearrangement joins TRBV7-2 to TRBJ2-7; D gene unclear. The germline V gene has CDR1 SGHTA and CDR2 FQGNSA. CDR3 length equals 13 residues. The germline V and J ends were trimmed by 5 bases and 6 bases, with 14 bases remaining between them.

In the case of this clone: A clone one base away is much larger, so this may be a read error. The gene calls are TRBV20-1 and TRBJ1-1, with 7 nucleotides matching TRBD1. The CDR3 sequence is 11 residues long. Germline V gives CDR1 DFQATT, CDR2 SNEGSKA (reference sequence). CDR3 residues: CSSRGPGEAFF. In nucleotides, the CDR3 is TGCAGTTCTAGGGGGCCAGGTGAAGCTTTCTTT.

This clone was detected ten times or more. This chain connects TRBV25-1 to TRBJ2-5, with unresolved D. CDR1 and CDR2 from the germline V gene are MGHDK and SYGVNS. The V and J ends lost 4 bases and 0 bases respectively, with 9 bases between them. The CDR3 extends over 14 amino acids. Here the CDR3 DNA reads TGTGCCAGCAGTGCCCAGTTGTACCAAGAGACCCAGTACTTC. Amino acids: CASSAQLYQETQYF.

In regard to this clone: A much larger clonotype is one base distant, so this may be a read error. This rearrangement joins TRBV19 to TRBJ2-6; D not resolved. V lost 6 bases and J lost 0, with 6 bases in between. The CDR3 has 14 residues. Per germline, CDR1 LNHDA and CDR2 SQIVND (reference sequence). Written as DNA, the CDR3 is TGTGCCAGTAGGCCACTCTCTGGGGCCAACGTCCTGACTTTC. Residues: CASRPLSGANVLTF.

Ten or more counts support this clone. The rearrangement links TRBV4-1 to TRBJ1-5; 10 bases align to TRBD1. Germline trimming cut 3 bases from V and 1 base from J; bases unmatched to any gene: 6. Germline-derived CDR1 and CDR2 are MGHRA and YSYEKL. This CDR3 has 17 residues. Here the CDR3 DNA reads TGCGCCAGCAGCCACGGGACAGGGGTCATGAGCAATCAGCCCCAGCATTTT. Amino acid sequence: CASSHGTGVMSNQPQHF.

Of note for this clone: This may come from a read error, since a much larger clone is one base off. The sample carries other DNA sequences with the same CDR3. This chain joins TRBV5-1 and TRBJ2-5; 10 nucleotides line up with TRBD2. The trim removed 4 bases at V and 5 bases at J, leaving 11 bases unmatched. Germline CDR1 is SGHRS and CDR2 is YFSETQ. The CDR3 has 16 amino acids. DNA of the CDR3: TGCGCCAGCAGCCAAATAGCGGGAGGTCCAACGGAGACCCAGTACTTC. The encoded protein is CASSQIAGGPTETQYF. The whole variable domain, filled in from reference TRBV5-1 and TRBJ2-5, reads KAGVTQTPRYLIKTRGQQVTLSCSPISGHRSVSWYQQTPGQGLQFLFEYFSETQRNKGNFPGRFSGRQFSNSRSEMNVSTLELGDSALYLCASSQIAGGPTETQYFGPGTRLLVL.

For this clone: A much larger clone lies one base from this, so it may be a read error. This specimen includes other DNA sequences encoding the same CDR3. The J gene is TRBJ1-4, the V gene TRBV19; a possible D gene is TRBD1 (5 bases). V was pared by 6 bases and J by 5 bases, with 16 bases between. This CDR3 is built from 15 residues. The germline gives CDR1 LNHDA, CDR2 SQIVND (reference sequence). The CDR3 loop reads CASRGLGDFNEKLFF. CDR3 bases: TGTGCCAGTAGGGGCCTAGGGGACTTCAATGAAAAACTGTTTTTT.

This clone was seen at least ten times. The chain links TRBV7-2 to TRBJ2-7; possible D gene TRBD2, 6 bases. Germline CDR1 SGHTA, CDR2 FQGNSA. Trimming left V 1 base short and J 1 base short, with 11 bases between. This CDR3 is built from 15 residues. Here the CDR3 DNA reads TGTGCCAGCAGCTTAGGGGACTTATTATCCTACGAGCAGTACTTC. Translation: CASSLGDLLSYEQYF. Complete variable domain (other parts from reference TRBV7-2 and TRBJ2-7): GAGVSQSPSNKVTEKGKDVELRCDPISGHTALYWYRQSLGQGLEFLIYFQGNSAPDKSGLPSDRFSAERTGGSVSTLTIQRTQQEDSAVYLCASSLGDLLSYEQYFGPGTRLTVT.

This clone was recorded many times. The chain is built from TRBV11-2 and TRBJ1-6; D gene unclear. The V gene's germline CDR1 is SGHAT and CDR2 FQNNGV. CDR3 size: 15 residues. Trimming cost V 0 bases and J 5 bases, with 8 bases left between them. CDR3 DNA: TGTGCCAGCAGCTTAGAATACTTAGATAATTCACCCCTCCACTTT. This sequence encodes CASSLEYLDNSPLHF. Supplemented by reference TRBV11-2 and TRBJ1-6, the full variable domain reads EAGVAQSPRYKIIEKRQSVAFWCNPISGHATLYWYQQILGQGPKLLIQFQNNGVVDDSQLPKDRFSAERLKGVDSTLKIQPAKLEDSAVYLCASSLEYLDNSPLHFGNGTRLTVT.

This clone was observed many times. V and J are TRBV20-1 and TRBJ2-7; TRBD1 or TRBD2 may be the D gene (6 bases each). Germline lookup yields CDR1 DFQATT and CDR2 SNEGSKA (reference sequence). V was clipped by 5 bases and J by 1 base, with 15 bases between them. This CDR3 contains 14 residues. DNA for the CDR3: TGCAGTGCTTATAGCAGGAGGGGGTCCTACGAGCAGTACTTC. Translation: CSAYSRRGSYEQYF.

This clone was counted between two and nine times. It may be a read error: a sequence one base away is much more abundant. This chain uses TRBV6-1 with TRBJ2-7; D might be TRBD1 (5 bases). Deletions cut 6 bases from V and 6 bases from J, with 15 bases between. CDR3 length: 13 amino acids. Germline V gene sequence: CDR1 MNHNS, CDR2 SASEGT. The CDR3 DNA sequence: TGTGCCAGCAGCCTCAGGGTGCTCGGCGAGCAGTACTTC. Amino acid sequence: CASSLRVLGEQYF.

This clone was counted at least ten times. The V gene is TRBV6-1, the J gene TRBJ2-5, with 7 bases lining up with TRBD2. Trimming removed 4 bases from V and 4 bases from J; junction bases left unmatched: 9. The CDR3 is made up of 15 amino acids. CDR1 and CDR2 from the germline V gene are MNHNS and SASEGT. The CDR3 spells CASSGQREMLETQYF. The DNA of the CDR3 is TGTGCCAGCAGTGGTCAGCGGGAAATGTTAGAGACCCAGTACTTC.

Regarding this clone: A much larger clone differs by one base, so this may be a read error. The same CDR3 is also encoded by other DNA sequences in this sample. The chain has TRBV27 and TRBJ2-2, with 8 bases that match TRBD2. The CDR3 is made up of 14 amino acids. The trim removed 5 bases at V and 9 bases at J, leaving 8 bases unmatched. The germline CDR1 and CDR2 sequences are MNHEY and SMNVEV (reference sequence). This chain's CDR3 is CASSPRTSMRELFF. CDR3 coding DNA: TGTGCCAGCAGTCCTCGGACTAGCATGCGGGAGCTGTTTTTT.